The present T cell receptor beta chain was sequenced within a study of blood T cell repertoires in COVID-19. Study details: Spain, Italy and the United States supplied samples that represented acute and convalescent COVID-19. In each case, the material was cDNA or gDNA derived from T cells, B-cell-depleted T cells, or PBMCs.

Methods used by the authors: Cell counts per sample came from amplifying reference gene primers. The repertoire was sequenced with immunoSEQ multiplex PCR; TCRdb's copy has only in-frame clones and lacks some. D and trimming come from the DNA, and the V and J calls and clone size come from that table. The repertoire holds 250,000 to 350,000 clones, with more than 75% as singletons. V was shortened by 3 bases and J by 6 bases, with 8 bases between the two germline ends. The CDR3 contains 12 residues. The sample comprised peripheral blood. J is TRBJ2-3 and V is TRBV5-3; no clear D gene. TRBV5-3 is marked as an open reading frame, function uncertain. The receptor comes from a woman aged 50 to 60 who had recovered from COVID-19. The CDR3 nucleotides are TGTGCCAGAAGCTCTTACTCGGATACGCAGTATTTT. This translates into CARSSYSDTQYF.